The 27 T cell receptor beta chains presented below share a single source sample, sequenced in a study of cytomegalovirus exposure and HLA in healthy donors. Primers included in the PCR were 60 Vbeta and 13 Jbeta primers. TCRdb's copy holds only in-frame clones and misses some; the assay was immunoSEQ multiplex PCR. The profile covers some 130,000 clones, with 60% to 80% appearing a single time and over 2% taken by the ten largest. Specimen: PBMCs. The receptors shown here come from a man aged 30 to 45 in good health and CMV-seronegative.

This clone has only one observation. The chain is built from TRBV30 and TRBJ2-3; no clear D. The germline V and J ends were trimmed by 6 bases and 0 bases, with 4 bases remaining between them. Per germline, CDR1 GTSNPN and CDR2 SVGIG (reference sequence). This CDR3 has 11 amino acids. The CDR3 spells CACCSTDTQYF. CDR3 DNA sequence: TGTGCCTGCTGTAGCACAGATACGCAGTATTTT.

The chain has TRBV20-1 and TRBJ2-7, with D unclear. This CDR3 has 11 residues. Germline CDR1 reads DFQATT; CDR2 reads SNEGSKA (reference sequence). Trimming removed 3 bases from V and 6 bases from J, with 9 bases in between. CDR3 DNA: TGCAGTGCTAGTGGCCCCTCCGAGCAGTACTTC. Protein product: CSASGPSEQYF.

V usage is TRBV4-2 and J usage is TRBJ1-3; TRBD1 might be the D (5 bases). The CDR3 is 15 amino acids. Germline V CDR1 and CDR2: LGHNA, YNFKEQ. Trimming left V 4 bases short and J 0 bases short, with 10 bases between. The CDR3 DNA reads TGTGCCAGCAGCCCGGGGGATAGCTCTGGAAACACCATATATTTT. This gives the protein CASSPGDSSGNTIYF.

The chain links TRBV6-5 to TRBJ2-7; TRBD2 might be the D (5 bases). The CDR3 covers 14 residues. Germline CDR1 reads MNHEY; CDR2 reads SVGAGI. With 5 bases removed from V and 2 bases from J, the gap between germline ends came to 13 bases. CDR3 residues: CASSTADFTYEQYF. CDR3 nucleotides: TGTGCCAGCAGTACCGCGGACTTTACCTACGAGCAGTACTTC.

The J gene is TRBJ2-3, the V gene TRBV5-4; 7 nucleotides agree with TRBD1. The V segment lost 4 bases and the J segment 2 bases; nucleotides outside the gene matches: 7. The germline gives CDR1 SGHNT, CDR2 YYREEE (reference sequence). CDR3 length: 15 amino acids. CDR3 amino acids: CASSQGGRATDTQYF. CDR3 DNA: TGTGCCAGCAGCCAAGGGGGCAGGGCCACAGATACGCAGTATTTT.

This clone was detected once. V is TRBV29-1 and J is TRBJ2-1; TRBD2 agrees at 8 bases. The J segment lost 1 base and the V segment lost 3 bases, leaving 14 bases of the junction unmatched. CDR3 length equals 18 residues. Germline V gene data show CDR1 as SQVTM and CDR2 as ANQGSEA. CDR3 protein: CSVDRGALLAESYNEQFF. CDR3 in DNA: TGCAGCGTTGATCGGGGGGCTTTACTAGCGGAGTCCTACAATGAGCAGTTCTTC.

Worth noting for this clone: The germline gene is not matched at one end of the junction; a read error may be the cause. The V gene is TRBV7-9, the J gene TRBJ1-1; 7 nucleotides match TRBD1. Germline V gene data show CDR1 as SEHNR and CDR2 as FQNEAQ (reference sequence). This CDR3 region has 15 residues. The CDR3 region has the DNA TGTTCCAGCAGCTACGGGGACAGACACCACACTGAAGCTTTCTTT. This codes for CSSSYGDRHHTEAFF.

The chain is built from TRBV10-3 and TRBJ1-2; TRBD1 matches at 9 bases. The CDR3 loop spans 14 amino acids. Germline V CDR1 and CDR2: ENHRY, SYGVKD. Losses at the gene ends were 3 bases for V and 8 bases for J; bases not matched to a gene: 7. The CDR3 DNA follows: TGTGCCATCAGTGATTCGGGGACAGGGAGCGGCTACACCTTC. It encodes CAISDSGTGSGYTF.

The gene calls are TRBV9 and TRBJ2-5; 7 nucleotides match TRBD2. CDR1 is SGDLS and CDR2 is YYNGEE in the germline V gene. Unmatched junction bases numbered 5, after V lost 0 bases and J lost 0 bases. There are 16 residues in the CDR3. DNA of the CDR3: TGTGCCAGCAGCGTAGAGGGAGGGAGTTACCAAGAGACCCAGTACTTC. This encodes CASSVEGGSYQETQYF.

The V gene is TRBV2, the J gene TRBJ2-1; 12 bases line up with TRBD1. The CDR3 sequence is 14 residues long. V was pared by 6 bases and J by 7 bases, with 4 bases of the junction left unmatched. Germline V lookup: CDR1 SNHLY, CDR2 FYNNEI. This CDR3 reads CASRRDRGQNEQFF. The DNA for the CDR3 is TGTGCCAGCAGGCGGGACAGGGGGCAGAATGAGCAGTTCTTC.

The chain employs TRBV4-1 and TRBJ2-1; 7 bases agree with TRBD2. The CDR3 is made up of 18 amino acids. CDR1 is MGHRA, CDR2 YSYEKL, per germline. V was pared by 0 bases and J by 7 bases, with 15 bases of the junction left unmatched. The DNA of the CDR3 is TGCGCCAGCAGCCAAGATTGGTCCGCGGGAGAAGGAAGGAATGAGCAGTTCTTC. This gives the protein CASSQDWSAGEGRNEQFF.

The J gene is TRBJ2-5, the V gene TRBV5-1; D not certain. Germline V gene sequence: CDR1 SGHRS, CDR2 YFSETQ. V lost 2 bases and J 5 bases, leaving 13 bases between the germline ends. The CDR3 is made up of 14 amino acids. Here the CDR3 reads CASSFSEVSETQYF. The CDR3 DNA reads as TGCGCCAGCAGCTTCTCTGAGGTCTCGGAGACCCAGTACTTC.

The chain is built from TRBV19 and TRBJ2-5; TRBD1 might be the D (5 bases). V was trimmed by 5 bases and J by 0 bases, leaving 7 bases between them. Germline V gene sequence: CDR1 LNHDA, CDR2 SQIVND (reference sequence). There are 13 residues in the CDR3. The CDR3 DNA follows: TGTGCCAGTAGTGGGGCTGACCAAGAGACCCAGTACTTC. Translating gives CASSGADQETQYF.

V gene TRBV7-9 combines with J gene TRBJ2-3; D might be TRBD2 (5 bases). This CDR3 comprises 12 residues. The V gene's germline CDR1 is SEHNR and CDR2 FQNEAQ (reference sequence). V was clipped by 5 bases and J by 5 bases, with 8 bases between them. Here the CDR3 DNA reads TGTGCCAGCAGCGGACGGGGAGATACGCAGTATTTT. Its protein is CASSGRGDTQYF.

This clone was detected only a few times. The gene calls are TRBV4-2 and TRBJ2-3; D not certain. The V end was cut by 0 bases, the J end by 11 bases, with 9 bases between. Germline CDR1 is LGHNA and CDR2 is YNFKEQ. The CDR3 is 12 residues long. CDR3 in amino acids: CASSQDSSLQYF. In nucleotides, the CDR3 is TGTGCCAGCAGCCAAGACTCCTCCCTGCAGTATTTT.

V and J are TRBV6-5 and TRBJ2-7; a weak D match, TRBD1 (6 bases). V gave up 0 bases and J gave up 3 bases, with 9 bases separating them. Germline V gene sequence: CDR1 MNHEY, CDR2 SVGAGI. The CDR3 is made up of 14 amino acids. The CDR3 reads CASSYSQGNYEQYF. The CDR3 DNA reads TGTGCCAGCAGTTACTCCCAGGGGAACTACGAGCAGTACTTC.

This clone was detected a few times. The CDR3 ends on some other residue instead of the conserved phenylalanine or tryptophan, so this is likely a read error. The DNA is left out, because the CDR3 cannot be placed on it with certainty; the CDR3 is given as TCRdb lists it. CDR3: CAWKQRLATN. This chain joins TRBV30 and TRBJ2-7; TRBD2 is the table's D call, not checked against the DNA. CDR1 is GTSNPN and CDR2 is SVGIG in the germline V gene (reference sequence). The CDR3 is 10 residues long, counting both termini.

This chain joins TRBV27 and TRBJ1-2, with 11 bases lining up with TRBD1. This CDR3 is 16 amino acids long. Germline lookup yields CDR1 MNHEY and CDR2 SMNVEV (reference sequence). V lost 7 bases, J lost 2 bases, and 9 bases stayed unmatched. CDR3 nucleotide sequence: TGTGCCAGCACCCTCAAGGGACAGGGGGGAAACTATGGCTACACCTTC. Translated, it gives CASTLKGQGGNYGYTF.

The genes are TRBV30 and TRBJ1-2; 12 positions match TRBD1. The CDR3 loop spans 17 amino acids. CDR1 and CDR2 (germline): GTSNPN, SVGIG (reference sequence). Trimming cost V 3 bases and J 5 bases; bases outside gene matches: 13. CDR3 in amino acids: CAWRGTGGPILKYGYTF. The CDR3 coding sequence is TGTGCCTGGAGGGGGACAGGGGGCCCGATTCTTAAGTATGGCTACACCTTC.

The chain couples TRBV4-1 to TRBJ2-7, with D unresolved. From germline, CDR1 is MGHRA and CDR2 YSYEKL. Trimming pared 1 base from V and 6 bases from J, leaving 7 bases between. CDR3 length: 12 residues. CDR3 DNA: TGCGCCAGCAGCCAAGCGAGAGGCGAGCAGTACTTC. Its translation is CASSQARGEQYF.

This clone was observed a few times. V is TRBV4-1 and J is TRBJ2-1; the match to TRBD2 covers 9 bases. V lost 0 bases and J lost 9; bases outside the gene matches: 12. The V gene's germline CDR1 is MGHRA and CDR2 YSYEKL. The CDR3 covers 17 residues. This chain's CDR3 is CASSQDEGLAMFSEQFF. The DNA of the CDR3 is TGCGCCAGCAGCCAAGATGAGGGACTAGCAATGTTCAGTGAGCAGTTCTTC.

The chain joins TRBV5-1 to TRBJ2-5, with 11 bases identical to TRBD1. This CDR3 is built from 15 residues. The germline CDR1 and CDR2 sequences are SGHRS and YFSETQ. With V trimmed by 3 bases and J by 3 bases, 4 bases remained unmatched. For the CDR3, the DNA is TGCGCCAGCAGCTCCGGACAGGGGGCGGAAGAGACCCAGTACTTC. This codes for CASSSGQGAEETQYF. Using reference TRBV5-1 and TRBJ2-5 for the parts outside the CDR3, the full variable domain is KAGVTQTPRYLIKTRGQQVTLSCSPISGHRSVSWYQQTPGQGLQFLFEYFSETQRNKGNFPGRFSGRQFSNSRSEMNVSTLELGDSALYLCASSSGQGAEETQYFGPGTRLLVL.

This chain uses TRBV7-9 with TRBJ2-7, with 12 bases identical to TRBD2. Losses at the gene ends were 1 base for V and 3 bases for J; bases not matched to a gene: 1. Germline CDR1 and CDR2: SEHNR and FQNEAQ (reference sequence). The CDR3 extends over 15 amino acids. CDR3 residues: CASSLGLAGDYEQYF. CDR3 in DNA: TGTGCCAGCAGCTTAGGACTAGCGGGAGACTACGAGCAGTACTTC.

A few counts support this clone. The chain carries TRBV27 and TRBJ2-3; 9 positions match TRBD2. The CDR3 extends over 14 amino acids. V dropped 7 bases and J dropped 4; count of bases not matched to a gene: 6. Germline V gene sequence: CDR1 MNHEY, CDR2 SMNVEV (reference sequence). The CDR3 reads CASTDLAGPDTQYF. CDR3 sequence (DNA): TGTGCCAGCACGGACCTAGCGGGACCAGATACGCAGTATTTT.

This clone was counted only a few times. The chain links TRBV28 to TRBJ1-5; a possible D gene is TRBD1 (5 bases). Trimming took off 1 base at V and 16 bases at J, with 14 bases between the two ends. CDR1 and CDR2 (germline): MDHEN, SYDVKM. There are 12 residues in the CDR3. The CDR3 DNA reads TGTGCCAGCAGTTTATTTAGGGGTTCTCAACATTTT. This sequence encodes CASSLFRGSQHF.

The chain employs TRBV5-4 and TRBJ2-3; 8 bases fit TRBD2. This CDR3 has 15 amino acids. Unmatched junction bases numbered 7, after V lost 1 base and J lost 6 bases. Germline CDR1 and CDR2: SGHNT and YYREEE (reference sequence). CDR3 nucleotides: TGTGCCAGCAGCTTGTCCGGGAGGGGGGGGGATACGCAGTATTTT. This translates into CASSLSGRGGDTQYF.

For the CDR3, the DNA is TGTGCCAGCAGCACAGGGGGCACTGAAGCTTTCTTT. Translating it yields CASSTGGTEAFF. V is TRBV27 and J is TRBJ1-1; 8 bases are a match to TRBD1. Per the germline V gene, CDR1 is MNHEY and CDR2 is SMNVEV (reference sequence). The J segment lost 4 bases and the V segment lost 6 bases, leaving 1 base of the junction unmatched. The CDR3 is made up of 12 amino acids.